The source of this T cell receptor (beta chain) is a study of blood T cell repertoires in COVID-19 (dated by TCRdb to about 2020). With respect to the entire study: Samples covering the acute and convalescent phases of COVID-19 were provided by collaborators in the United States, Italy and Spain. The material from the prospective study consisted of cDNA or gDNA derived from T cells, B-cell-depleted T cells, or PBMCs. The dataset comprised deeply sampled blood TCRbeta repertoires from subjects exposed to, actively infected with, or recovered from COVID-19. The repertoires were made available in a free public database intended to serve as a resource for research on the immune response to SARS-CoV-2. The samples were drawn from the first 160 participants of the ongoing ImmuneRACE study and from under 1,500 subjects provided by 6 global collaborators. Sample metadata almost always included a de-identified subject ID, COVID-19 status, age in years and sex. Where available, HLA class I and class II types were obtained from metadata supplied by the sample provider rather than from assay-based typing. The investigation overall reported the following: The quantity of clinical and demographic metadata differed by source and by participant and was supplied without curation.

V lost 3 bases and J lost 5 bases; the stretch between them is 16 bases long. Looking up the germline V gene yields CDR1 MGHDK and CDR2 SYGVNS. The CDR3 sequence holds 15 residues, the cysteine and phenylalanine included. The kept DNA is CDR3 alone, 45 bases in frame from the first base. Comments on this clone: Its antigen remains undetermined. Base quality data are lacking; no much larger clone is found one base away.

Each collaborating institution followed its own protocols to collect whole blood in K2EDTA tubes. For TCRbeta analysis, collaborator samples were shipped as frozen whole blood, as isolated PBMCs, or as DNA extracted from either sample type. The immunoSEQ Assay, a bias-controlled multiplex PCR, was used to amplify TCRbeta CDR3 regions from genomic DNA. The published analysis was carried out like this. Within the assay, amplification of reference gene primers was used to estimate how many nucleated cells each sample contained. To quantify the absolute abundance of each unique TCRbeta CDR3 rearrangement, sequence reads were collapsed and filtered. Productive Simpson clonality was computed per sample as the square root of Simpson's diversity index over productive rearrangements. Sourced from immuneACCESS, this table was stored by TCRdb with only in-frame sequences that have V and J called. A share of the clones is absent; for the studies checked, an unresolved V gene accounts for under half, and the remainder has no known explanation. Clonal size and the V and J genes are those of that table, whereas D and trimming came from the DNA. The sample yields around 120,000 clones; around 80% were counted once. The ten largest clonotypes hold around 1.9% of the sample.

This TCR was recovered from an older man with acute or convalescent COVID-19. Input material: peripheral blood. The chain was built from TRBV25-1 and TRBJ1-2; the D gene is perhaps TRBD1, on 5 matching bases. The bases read TGTGCCAGCAGTGACCTAGGAGAGCGGGGGTATGGCTACACCTTC. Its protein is CASSDLGERGYGYTF.